This T cell receptor beta chain was captured by sequencing in a study of T cells in Graves' hyperthyroidism and ophthalmopathy (dated by TCRdb to about 2019). Describing the broader study: Peripheral blood was sampled at the time of initial diagnosis, prior to any treatment. A discovery cohort of approximately 97 patients, roughly 40 with Graves' ophthalmopathy and about 58 with stable Graves' hyperthyroidism, was used to find distinguishing TCR V-J signatures. An independent validation cohort of some 18 hyperthyroidism patients and 17 patients who later progressed to ophthalmopathy tested prospective prediction of ophthalmopathy. For training and testing, the 100 or so patients in the discovery cohort were randomly divided in a 7:3 ratio. In roughly six Graves' hyperthyroidism patients, the study also compared T-cell repertoires from thyroid tissue with T-cell repertoires from blood. Once sampling was done, hyperthyroidism patients were given methimazole at a starting dose of 30 mg daily, whereas ophthalmopathy patients were given high-dose intravenous methylprednisolone. TCR Vbeta CDR3 sequencing of 130 to 150 peripheral blood samples (approximately 44 ophthalmopathy, around 80 hyperthyroidism and roughly 17 progressor patients) is reported in the paper.

The full study reports these points: Blood samples also contained most of the expanded thyroid clonotypes (frequency above 0.001), which suggests that blood repertoires may reflect thyroid immune responses. In validation, the model predicted progression to ophthalmopathy with 65% to 71% sensitivity and 72% to 75% specificity, a median of about 6.7 months before onset. A 13 V-J signature model separated ophthalmopathy from stable hyperthyroidism, with 87.88% sensitivity and around 84% specificity in cross-validation and 80%/75% in testing. Sample size was not statistically predetermined, and blinding of investigators to group allocation was not performed.

Hyperthyroidism patients were aged 18 to 65 years and newly diagnosed, with disease duration of less than 2 months. Exclusion was applied to patients with uncontrolled infections, other autoimmune diseases, pregnancy or lactation. Diagnoses were based on clinical symptoms, serum thyroxine and TRAb, thyroid ultrasound and orbital computed tomography. For progressor patients, blood was drawn at the first diagnosis of hyperthyroidism, before any ophthalmopathy symptoms had appeared. PBMCs were isolated from 7.5 to 10 ml of fresh peripheral blood by Ficoll-Paque density gradient centrifugation. Progressor patients were initially diagnosed with Graves' hyperthyroidism and developed ophthalmopathy during follow-up. Trizol reagent was used to extract total RNA, and RNA quality was then checked on an Agilent 2100 Bioanalyzer. From the germline V gene, CDR1 is SGHRS and CDR2 is YFSETQ. From cysteine to phenylalanine, the CDR3 is 16 amino acids long. Of the read, only the CDR3 DNA is kept; its 48 bases are in frame from base 1. V is pared back by 4 bases and J by 0 bases, with 16 bases lying between the germline termini.

TCR beta CDR3 regions were amplified from RNA transcripts. The first round of RT-PCR for the TCR CDR3 was performed with the HTBI primer set and the Qiagen OneStep RT-PCR kit. The libraries were constructed in a second round of multiplex PCR and then size-selected and purified. The libraries were sequenced on an Illumina HiSeq2000 using paired-end 100 bp reads. The authors processed their data as follows. SOAPnuke was used to process the raw data, with reads discarded if the reads contained adapters or uncalled bases, had a mean Phred below 15, or lacked an exact constant-primer or identifier match. COPE v1.2.5 was used to merge the high-quality paired reads, and each unique nucleotide sequence was defined as a clonotype. Clonotypes were aligned to IMGT TRBV, TRBD and TRBJ reference segments using MiTCR v1.1. Analysis was restricted to V-J combinations with a frequency above 0.0001, which covered about 99% of repertoires. The TCS score was defined as F50 (clonal expansion) divided by E x V (chaos), with BLOSUM62-based TCRdist calculated between CDR3 peptides within each V-J. Welch's t-statistics and random forest reduced around 520 V-J features to under 15, which were used in a naive Bayes classifier (R e1071). The public reads were run again by TCRdb, first through fastp at Q25 and then through MiXCR, and only productive beta chains were kept. When rows share a CDR3 protein, they turn into one entry using the most common DNA and genes. These V and J calls derive from TCRdb rather than the authors' analysis. The sample has some 380,000 distinct CDR3 sequences on record, roughly 14% of them singletons. More than 20% of the sample is in the top ten clones.

In this sample, this clonotype turned up a few times. Its recognized antigen is unknown. No much larger clone is present one base from it, and per-base qualities are unavailable. The V and J segments used are TRBV5-1 and TRBJ1-2; a confident D gene designation cannot be given. This TCR was sampled from a man aged 25-40 years with Graves' hyperthyroidism that later progressed to Graves' ophthalmopathy. The sample taken for sequencing was blood. CDR3 reads: CASSPNPDGANYGYTF. At the DNA level, the sequence is TGCGCCAGCAGCCCGAACCCGGACGGAGCTAACTATGGCTACACCTTC.